The 21 T cell receptor beta chains listed next were all sequenced from one sample in a study of shared clonotypes between healthy human individuals (dated by TCRdb to between 2020 and 2021). The library came from the immunoSEQ multiplex PCR assay. The immuneACCESS repertoire file appears here via TCRdb, limited to in-frame rearrangements. These files lack a portion of the clones; in checked studies, under half of the deficit traces to unresolved V genes, and the cause of the others is not known. Recorded for this sample are about 2 million clones; roughly 94% of them occurred a single time. 0.13% of the sample is taken by the ten largest. Material for sequencing was naive CD4+ T cells sorted from blood. Per the publication, the cell subset or site label means: CD45RA+ positively selected. These receptors were obtained from a man between 18 and 29 years old in good health.

This chain joins TRBV6-4 and TRBJ2-3; tentatively, D is TRBD2 (6 bases). With 8 bases removed from V and 1 base from J, the gap between germline ends came to 10 bases. Per the germline V gene, CDR1 is MRHNA and CDR2 is SNTAGT. The CDR3 runs 13 residues. The CDR3 sequence is CASRDSGTDTQYF. As DNA, the CDR3 is TGTGCCAGCCGGGACTCTGGCACAGATACGCAGTATTTT.

A few counts support this clone. Different DNA sequences within this sample yield the same CDR3. The chain joins TRBV6-5 to TRBJ1-5; D is unclear. This CDR3 is built from 13 residues. Germline V gene data show CDR1 as MNHEY and CDR2 as SVGAGI. Trimming removed 6 bases from V and 2 bases from J, with 8 bases in between. The CDR3 region is CASSLDGNQPQHF. The CDR3 nucleotides are TGTGCCAGCAGCCTGGACGGCAATCAGCCCCAGCATTTT.

The rearrangement uses TRBV4-1 and TRBJ1-4, with D tentatively TRBD1 (6 bases). V lost 1 base and J lost 11, with 11 bases in between. CDR1 MGHRA and CDR2 YSYEKL come from the germline V gene. This CDR3 has 13 amino acids. CDR3 nucleotides: TGCGCCAGCAGCCAAGGGGGGCGGAGGAAACTGTTTTTT. Encoded protein: CASSQGGRRKLFF.

The V and J genes are TRBV6-5 and TRBJ2-2; 8 nucleotides agree with TRBD1. The CDR3 runs 16 residues. From germline, CDR1 is MNHEY and CDR2 SVGAGI. V was pared by 0 bases and J by 4 bases, with 4 bases of the junction left unmatched. The CDR3 DNA reads TGTGCCAGCAGTTACTCTTGGACAGGGCGCACCGGGGAGCTGTTTTTT. Its translation: CASSYSWTGRTGELFF.

Points on this clone: Additional DNA sequences in this sample encode the identical CDR3. This chain links TRBV9 with TRBJ1-4; unclear D gene. This CDR3 spans 15 amino acids. V lost 0 bases, J lost 0 bases, and 6 bases lay in between. In germline, CDR1 is SGDLS, CDR2 YYNGEE. The CDR3 DNA is TGTGCCAGCAGCGTAGTTGGCTCAACTAATGAAAAACTGTTTTTT. It translates to CASSVVGSTNEKLFF.

For this clone: The sample holds other DNA sequences that translate to the same CDR3. V is TRBV19 and J is TRBJ1-6, with 7 bases identical to TRBD1. The V and J ends lost 2 bases and 8 bases, in that order; junction bases with no gene match: 3. The CDR3 runs 14 residues. The germline V gene encodes CDR1 LNHDA and CDR2 SQIVND (reference sequence). CDR3 sequence: CASSIRGGDSPLHF. The CDR3 DNA reads as TGTGCCAGTAGTATAAGAGGGGGCGATTCACCCCTCCACTTT. Full variable domain (remainder filled in from reference TRBV19 and TRBJ1-6): DGGITQSPKYLFRKEGQNVTLSCEQNLNHDAMYWYRQDPGQGLRLIYYSQIVNDFQKGDIAEGYSVSREKKESFPLTVTSAQKNPTAFYLCASSIRGGDSPLHFGNGTRLTVT.

In regard to this clone: Other DNA sequences in the sample encode the same CDR3. The V call is TRBV19, the J call TRBJ2-7; 10 nucleotides line up with TRBD1. Germline values: CDR1 LNHDA, CDR2 SQIVND (reference sequence). The CDR3 length is 13 residues. Trimming cost V 8 bases and J 4 bases; bases outside gene matches: 5. The CDR3 sequence is CASQRGQGYEQYF. The CDR3 bases are TGTGCCAGTCAAAGGGGACAGGGGTACGAGCAGTACTTC.

Of note for this clone: This sample includes further DNA sequences coding for the same CDR3. The V and J genes are TRBV11-3 and TRBJ2-3; either TRBD1 or TRBD2 may supply D (6 bases each). V was pared by 1 base and J by 0 bases, with 8 bases between. CDR1 SGHNT and CDR2 YENEEA come from the germline V gene. The CDR3 spans 15 residues. The CDR3 protein is CASSLGGASTDTQYF. The DNA for the CDR3 is TGTGCCAGCAGCTTAGGGGGGGCTAGCACAGATACGCAGTATTTT.

This clone has a single count. V is TRBV5-1 and J is TRBJ2-3; 15 nucleotides align to TRBD2. The germline gives CDR1 SGHRS, CDR2 YFSETQ. The CDR3 sequence is 16 residues long. The J segment lost 6 bases and the V segment lost 4 bases, leaving 6 bases of the junction unmatched. The CDR3 DNA follows: TGCGCCAGCAGCAAAGGACTAGCGGGAGGGTTCGATACGCAGTATTTT. It yields the protein CASSKGLAGGFDTQYF.

The rearrangement uses TRBV7-2 and TRBJ2-7; D not certain. The CDR3 loop spans 11 amino acids. The V end lost 8 bases, the J end lost 4 bases, and 9 bases lay between the germline ends. Germline assignment: CDR1 SGHTA and CDR2 FQGNSA. The CDR3 region is CASSTWYEQYF. In DNA, the CDR3 is TGTGCCAGCTCCACCTGGTACGAGCAGTACTTC.

The rearrangement uses TRBV15 and TRBJ2-7; 11 bases agree with TRBD2. The CDR3 is 16 amino acids. The V segment lost 0 bases and the J segment 4 bases; nucleotides outside the gene matches: 5. The germline V gene has CDR1 LNHNV and CDR2 YYDKDF (reference sequence). CDR3 DNA sequence: TGTGCCACCAGCAGAGATTCGACTAGCGGGATTTACGAGCAGTACTTC. Amino acids: CATSRDSTSGIYEQYF.

The chain uses TRBV10-1 and TRBJ2-7; TRBD1 is a possible D gene (5 bases). Trimming left V 3 bases short and J 2 bases short, with 11 bases between. Per the germline V gene, CDR1 is WNHNN and CDR2 is SYGVQD (reference sequence). This CDR3 is built from 14 residues. CDR3 amino acids: CASSDGQGTYEQYF. The CDR3 DNA reads TGCGCCAGCAGTGACGGCCAGGGCACCTACGAGCAGTACTTC.

V gene TRBV2 combines with J gene TRBJ1-6; the match to TRBD1 covers 11 bases. Germline V gene sequence: CDR1 SNHLY, CDR2 FYNNEI. CDR3 size: 15 residues. V lost 7 bases to trimming and J lost 6 bases; unmatched junction nucleotides: 5. This chain's CDR3 is CASIGQGAFNSPLHF. The CDR3 DNA is TGTGCCAGCATCGGACAGGGGGCTTTTAATTCACCCCTCCACTTT. The variable domain in full, with the rest retrieved from reference TRBV2 and TRBJ1-6, is EPEVTQTPSHQVTQMGQEVILRCVPISNHLYFYWYRQILGQKVEFLVSFYNNEISEKSEIFDDQFSVERPDGSNFTLKIRSTKLEDSAMYFCASIGQGAFNSPLHFGNGTRLTVT.

CDR3 region: CASSGSRGVGYEQYF. CDR3 bases: TGTGCCAGCAGTGGGTCCCGTGGGGTCGGCTACGAGCAGTACTTC. V usage is TRBV6-1 and J usage is TRBJ2-7; D gene uncertain. V dropped 4 bases and J dropped 3 bases, with 16 bases sitting between them. CDR3 length: 15 amino acids. The germline V gene has CDR1 MNHNS and CDR2 SASEGT.

V usage is TRBV30 and J usage is TRBJ1-2; D is possibly TRBD1 (6 bases). Germline CDR1 reads GTSNPN; CDR2 reads SVGIG (reference sequence). The CDR3 is 14 amino acids. V shed 3 bases and J shed 4 bases, with 15 bases lying between them. In DNA, the CDR3 is TGTGCCTGGAGCTTGAGGGGGACTCCCTATGGCTACACCTTC. It codes for CAWSLRGTPYGYTF.

The rearrangement uses TRBV14 and TRBJ1-5; D gene unclear. With 1 base removed from V and 3 bases from J, the gap between germline ends came to 7 bases. This CDR3 has 14 amino acids. Looked up from germline, CDR1 is SGHDN and CDR2 is FVKESK. In DNA, the CDR3 is TGTGCCAGCAGCCAAGCGGGGAACAATCAGCCCCAGCATTTT. This codes for CASSQAGNNQPQHF.

This rearrangement joins TRBV11-3 to TRBJ2-1; 7 nucleotides align to TRBD2. The CDR3 extends over 15 amino acids. CDR1 is SGHNT, CDR2 YENEEA, per germline. V was pared by 0 bases and J by 6 bases, with 5 bases of the junction left unmatched. Here the CDR3 reads CASSLDWSSGNEQFF. The CDR3 bases are TGTGCCAGCAGCTTAGATTGGTCTAGCGGCAATGAGCAGTTCTTC.

The chain combines TRBV6-1 with TRBJ1-6; D is unresolved. Germline loops: CDR1 MNHNS, CDR2 SASEGT. V lost 4 bases, J lost 3 bases, and 22 bases lay in between. The CDR3 extends over 19 amino acids. The CDR3 region has the DNA TGTGCCAGCAGTGTAGGAACCGGGCGCCGACTTATCTATAATTCACCCCTCCACTTT. Protein sequence: CASSVGTGRRLIYNSPLHF.

V is TRBV10-1 and J is TRBJ2-2; no firm D call. V was shortened by 2 bases and J by 7 bases, with 8 bases between the two germline ends. The germline gives CDR1 WNHNN, CDR2 SYGVQD (reference sequence). There are 13 residues in the CDR3. The DNA for the CDR3 is TGCGCCAGCAGTGAGCGGGCAAACGGGGAGCTGTTTTTT. Its translation: CASSERANGELFF.

This clone was found once. The chain joins TRBV6-5 to TRBJ1-6; D remains unclear. Trimming pared 3 bases from V and 5 bases from J, leaving 14 bases between. From germline, CDR1 is MNHEY and CDR2 SVGAGI. The CDR3 extends over 16 amino acids. CDR3 sequence reads: CASSYWAGGDNSPLHF. CDR3 DNA sequence: TGTGCCAGCAGTTATTGGGCAGGAGGAGATAATTCACCCCTCCACTTT.

This rearrangement joins TRBV4-1 to TRBJ1-2; no firm D call. Per the germline V gene, CDR1 is MGHRA and CDR2 is YSYEKL. V shed 0 bases and J shed 8 bases, with 19 bases lying between them. This CDR3 contains 16 residues. The CDR3 spells CASSQDQGVGLAGYTF. CDR3 DNA: TGCGCCAGCAGCCAAGACCAAGGAGTTGGTCTGGCGGGCTACACCTTC.